These 18 T cell receptor beta chains share one sample of origin, sequenced in a study of blood T cells in healthy people across ages. Using a J-beta primer mix together with a sample-barcoded 5' primer, a second PCR was run for roughly 7 to 12 cycles. Each CDR3 protein is one row after TCRdb ran MiXCR on the 5' RACE reads. The sample consists of about 1.1 million distinct CDR3 sequences, 35% to 45% of them appearing once. The sequencing sample was made of blood. These receptors all come from a man aged 18 to 29 in good health.

The chain couples TRBV7-3 to TRBJ2-1; a weak D match, TRBD2 (6 bases). The germline V gene has CDR1 SGHTA and CDR2 FQGTGA. Trimming cost V 2 bases and J 2 bases, with 16 bases left between them. CDR3 length: 17 residues. The CDR3 is CASSLDIEGLTYNEQFF. The CDR3 nucleotides read TGTGCCAGCAGCTTAGACATCGAGGGACTGACCTACAATGAGCAGTTCTTC.

This clonotype was seen a few times. The V gene is TRBV4-2, the J gene TRBJ2-3; unclear D gene. CDR3 size: 15 residues. V shed 2 bases and J shed 2 bases, with 11 bases lying between them. CDR1 is LGHNA and CDR2 is YNFKEQ in the germline V gene. CDR3 region: CASSQSNYITDTQYF. CDR3 DNA sequence: TGTGCCAGCAGCCAAAGCAACTATATCACAGATACGCAGTATTTT.

V is TRBV5-1 and J is TRBJ1-1; D perhaps matches TRBD1 (5 bases). Germline-derived CDR1 and CDR2 are SGHRS and YFSETQ. CDR3 size: 15 residues. Deletions cut 5 bases from V and 3 bases from J, with 17 bases between. The CDR3 loop reads CASRSQGRGDTEAFF. For the CDR3, the DNA is TGCGCCAGCAGGAGTCAAGGCCGGGGGGACACTGAAGCTTTCTTT.

The rearrangement uses TRBV6-1 and TRBJ2-3; TRBD1 agrees at 7 bases. CDR1 is MNHNS and CDR2 is SASEGT in the germline V gene. The length of the CDR3 is 17 residues. V trimming: 6 bases; J trimming: 0 bases; junction bases outside the gene matches: 12. The CDR3 region has the DNA TGTGCCAGCAGCCAAAAACGTCCGGGACAGAGCACAGATACGCAGTATTTT. Its protein is CASSQKRPGQSTDTQYF.

This clonotype turned up a few times. V usage is TRBV6-6 and J usage is TRBJ2-1, with TRBD2 identical over 12 bases. Germline V gives CDR1 MNHNY, CDR2 SVGAGI (reference sequence). The junction had 8 bases not matched to a gene; V was cut back by 4 bases and J by 7 bases. The CDR3 totals 16 residues. The CDR3 sequence: CASSSSGLAGLNEQFF. DNA of the CDR3: TGTGCCAGCAGTTCCTCGGGACTAGCGGGCCTTAATGAGCAGTTCTTC.

The chain carries TRBV27 and TRBJ1-4; 7 bases are shared with TRBD1. CDR3 length: 15 residues. Germline CDR1 and CDR2: MNHEY and SMNVEV (reference sequence). J was trimmed by 5 bases and V by 5 bases; bases with no gene match: 8. CDR3 amino acids: CASSALTGLNEKLFF. The CDR3 nucleotides read TGTGCCAGCAGTGCCCTGACAGGGTTGAATGAAAAACTGTTTTTT.

This clonotype was observed a handful of times. The chain links TRBV9 to TRBJ2-1; 10 bases match TRBD2. CDR3 length: 15 residues. Trimming at V came to 4 bases and at J to 7 bases, leaving 8 bases not matched to a gene. Germline-derived CDR1 and CDR2 are SGDLS and YYNGEE. CDR3 coding DNA: TGTGCCAGCAGCCAAGCGGGGGGGACGGCAAATGAGCAGTTCTTC. It yields the protein CASSQAGGTANEQFF. The variable domain in full, with the rest retrieved from reference TRBV9 and TRBJ2-1, is DSGVTQTPKHLITATGQRVTLRCSPRSGDLSVYWYQQSLDQGLQFLIQYYNGEERAKGNILERFSAQQFPDLHSELNLSSLELGDSALYFCASSQAGGTANEQFFGPGTRLTVL.

The V call is TRBV27, the J call TRBJ2-1, with no clear D. The germline gives CDR1 MNHEY, CDR2 SMNVEV (reference sequence). The V gene lost 4 bases and the J gene lost 2 bases, with 12 bases spanning the gap. The CDR3 length is 15 residues. The CDR3 spells CASSSWEDPYNEQFF. The CDR3 nucleotides are TGTGCCAGCAGTTCTTGGGAAGATCCCTACAATGAGCAGTTCTTC.

This clonotype was observed a few times. V is TRBV6-6 and J is TRBJ2-7, with D perhaps assigned TRBD1 or TRBD2 (6 bases each). Germline values: CDR1 MNHNY, CDR2 SVGAGI (reference sequence). Trimming cost V 6 bases and J 5 bases, with 20 bases left between them. This CDR3 has 15 residues. This chain's CDR3 is CASSYPGDTRDEQYF. DNA of the CDR3: TGTGCCAGCAGCTACCCGGGGGACACCCGAGACGAGCAGTACTTC.

This clonotype was counted only a few times. A much larger clone sits a single nucleotide away, making a read error possible. This chain joins TRBV7-7 and TRBJ2-1; D call uncertain. Near its end, the DNA agrees better with TRBJ2-7, so the J call may be wrong. CDR3 length: 16 residues. Germline CDR1 is SSHAT and CDR2 is FNYEAQ (reference sequence). The CDR3, as DNA: TGTGCTAGCAGTGACCGATGGTCCAGCTCCTACAATGAGCAGTACTTC. Translating gives CASSDRWSSSYNEQYF.

The CDR3 DNA follows: TGTGCCAGCAGCACCCAGAGTTTTGAGCAGTTCTTC. It specifies CASSTQSFEQFF. This chain uses TRBV9 with TRBJ2-1, with unresolved D. Germline V gene lookup returns CDR1 SGDLS and CDR2 YYNGEE. There are 12 residues in the CDR3. Trimming left V 4 bases short and J 9 bases short, with 11 bases between.

The rearrangement uses TRBV14 and TRBJ2-3; D is perhaps TRBD1 (6 bases). CDR1 is SGHDN and CDR2 is FVKESK in the germline V gene. The CDR3 covers 15 residues. Trimming removed 1 base at V and 5 bases at J, with 13 bases between. CDR3: CASSQVVGGRDTQYF. CDR3 bases: TGTGCCAGCAGCCAAGTGGTAGGGGGAAGAGATACGCAGTATTTT.

The chain carries TRBV7-4 and TRBJ2-7, with 8 bases lining up with TRBD1. With the DNA end fitting TRBJ2-4 better, the J assignment may be wrong. The germline V gene encodes CDR1 SGHVT and CDR2 SQSDAQ. This CDR3 region has 16 residues. CDR3 loop: CASSLADREPFYIQYF. As DNA, the CDR3 is TGTGCCAGCAGCTTAGCGGACAGGGAGCCGTTCTACATTCAGTACTTC.

This chain uses TRBV20-1 with TRBJ1-1; no clear D. Trimming removed 5 bases from V and 5 bases from J, with 21 bases in between. The CDR3 sequence is 15 residues long. In germline, CDR1 is DFQATT, CDR2 SNEGSKA (reference sequence). CDR3 residues: CSASLPGRRRTEAFF. The CDR3 nucleotides read TGCAGTGCTTCCCTCCCAGGACGCCGGAGGACTGAAGCTTTCTTT.

This chain uses TRBV7-2 with TRBJ1-5; D is perhaps TRBD1 (5 bases). Germline V CDR1 and CDR2: SGHTA, FQGNSA. Trimming took off 8 bases at V and 3 bases at J, with 11 bases between the two ends. The CDR3 contains 13 residues. CDR3: CASLGGPNQPQHF. In nucleotides, the CDR3 is TGTGCCAGCCTGGGGGGACCCAATCAGCCCCAGCATTTT.

This rearrangement joins TRBV20-1 to TRBJ2-1, with 12 bases fitting TRBD2. CDR3 length: 18 residues. Per the germline V gene, CDR1 is DFQATT and CDR2 is SNEGSKA (reference sequence). Trimming removed 0 bases from V and 5 bases from J; junction bases left unmatched: 11. In DNA, the CDR3 is TGCAGTGCTAGAGATCTATTCTCTAGCGGGGGGGAAAACAATGAGCAGTTCTTC. Its translation is CSARDLFSSGGENNEQFF.

This rearrangement joins TRBV7-6 to TRBJ1-2; the match to TRBD1 covers 7 bases. There are 17 residues in the CDR3. Per the germline V gene, CDR1 is SGHVS and CDR2 is FNYEAQ. V trimming: 1 base; J trimming: 7 bases; junction bases outside the gene matches: 15. The CDR3 spells CASSLVIYRGNSLGYTF. The CDR3 nucleotides read TGTGCCAGCAGCTTAGTCATATACAGGGGAAACTCTCTTGGCTACACCTTC.

This clonotype was counted many times. The J gene is TRBJ1-2, the V gene TRBV29-1; no reliable D call. This CDR3 comprises 12 residues. Germline CDR1 reads SQVTM; CDR2 reads ANQGSEA. V was clipped by 4 bases and J by 3 bases, with 9 bases between them. DNA for the CDR3: TGCAGCGTTGCCAACACAGACTATGGCTACACCTTC. Translated, it gives CSVANTDYGYTF.